Shown below are 10 T cell receptor beta chains from a single sample sequenced in a study of beta chain features in type 1 diabetes. Isolated RNA was reverse transcribed in full, so expressed TCRB transcripts were sequenced. Here immunoSEQ multiplex PCR was the method, and the copy in TCRdb shows in-frame clones only, minus some. The sample lists roughly 310,000 clones; about 11% were seen once. The source material was naive CD4+ T cells from blood. All receptors come from a woman between 25 and 40 years old in good health.

The rearrangement links TRBV10-3 to TRBJ2-1; 8 nucleotides match TRBD2. CDR1 and CDR2 (germline): ENHRY, SYGVKD. There are 15 residues in the CDR3. V dropped 3 bases and J dropped 4; count of bases not matched to a gene: 5. The CDR3 nucleotides read TGTGCCATCAGTGATCCAGGACTAGCTTACAATGAGCAGTTCTTC. Protein sequence: CAISDPGLAYNEQFF.

The rearrangement uses TRBV6-6 and TRBJ2-7; TRBD1 aligns across 7 bases. CDR1 and CDR2 from the germline V gene are MNHNY and SVGAGI (reference sequence). V lost 5 bases to trimming and J lost 4 bases; unmatched junction nucleotides: 2. The length of the CDR3 is 12 residues. Here the CDR3 reads CASSKQGYEQYF. CDR3 DNA: TGTGCCAGCAGTAAACAGGGGTACGAGCAGTACTTC.

This clone was recorded a few times. This chain's CDR3 is CASSLWTSGSPEPAYF. CDR3 bases: TGTGCCAGCAGCTTGTGGACTAGCGGGAGCCCGGAGCCCGCGTACTTC. The rearrangement links TRBV7-2 to TRBJ2-5; 13 bases are shared with TRBD2. CDR3 length: 16 amino acids. Germline V gene lookup returns CDR1 SGHTA and CDR2 FQGNSA. Trimming removed 3 bases from V and 13 bases from J; junction bases left unmatched: 14.

This chain connects TRBV9 to TRBJ2-5; TRBD2 agrees at 13 bases. CDR3 length: 17 residues. V lost 1 base and J lost 5; bases outside the gene matches: 8. Per the germline V gene, CDR1 is SGDLS and CDR2 is YYNGEE. The CDR3 loop reads CASSVRGGLAGAETQYF. The CDR3 DNA sequence: TGTGCCAGCAGCGTAAGAGGTGGACTAGCGGGAGCGGAGACCCAGTACTTC.

This chain connects TRBV7-9 to TRBJ2-1, with D unresolved. Germline CDR1 SEHNR, CDR2 FQNEAQ (reference sequence). This CDR3 contains 14 residues. Trimming removed 1 base from V and 5 bases from J, with 9 bases in between. The CDR3 DNA sequence: TGTGCCAGCAGCTTAGTACAGCAGAACAATGAGCAGTTCTTC. Its protein is CASSLVQQNNEQFF.

The gene calls are TRBV2 and TRBJ2-7, with 9 positions matching TRBD1. Germline V gene data show CDR1 as SNHLY and CDR2 as FYNNEI. The J segment lost 9 bases and the V segment lost 10 bases, leaving 10 bases of the junction unmatched. The CDR3 consists of 12 residues. The CDR3 sequence is CANTGTGPVQYF. The DNA for the CDR3 is TGTGCCAATACCGGGACAGGGCCAGTGCAGTACTTC.

This clone was seen more than once but under ten times. The chain joins TRBV28 to TRBJ2-7, with 9 bases matching TRBD1. Germline-derived CDR1 and CDR2 are MDHEN and SYDVKM. The CDR3 covers 14 residues. J gave up 5 bases and V 2 bases, and 4 bases lay outside the gene matches. The CDR3 nucleotides read TGTGCCAGCAGTTTAGGGGACAGGGTGCACGAGCAGTACTTC. Protein product: CASSLGDRVHEQYF. Based on the CDR3 plus reference TRBV28 and TRBJ2-7, the full variable domain is DVKVTQSSRYLVKRTGEKVFLECVQDMDHENMFWYRQDPGLGLRLIYFSYDVKMKEKGDIPEGYSVSREKKERFSLILESASTNQTSMYLCASSLGDRVHEQYFGPGTRLTVT.

This clone was recorded a few times. The J gene is TRBJ2-1, the V gene TRBV30; perhaps TRBD2 as D (6 bases). V was pared by 4 bases and J by 8 bases, with 9 bases between. CDR1 GTSNPN and CDR2 SVGIG come from the germline V gene (reference sequence). The CDR3 is 11 amino acids. The CDR3 bases are TGTGCCTGGACGTGGAGGGATGAGCAGTTCTTC. As protein: CAWTWRDEQFF.

In this sample, this clone turned up a few times. The chain recombines TRBV19 with TRBJ2-1; 11 nucleotides agree with TRBD1. Germline assignment: CDR1 LNHDA and CDR2 SQIVND (reference sequence). V was clipped by 6 bases and J by 9 bases; unmatched bases: 10. This CDR3 spans 15 amino acids. Here the CDR3 reads CASRIPGTGGGEQFF. The CDR3 DNA follows: TGTGCCAGTAGGATCCCCGGGACAGGGGGTGGTGAGCAGTTCTTC. Complete variable domain (other parts from reference TRBV19 and TRBJ2-1): DGGITQSPKYLFRKEGQNVTLSCEQNLNHDAMYWYRQDPGQGLRLIYYSQIVNDFQKGDIAEGYSVSREKKESFPLTVTSAQKNPTAFYLCASRIPGTGGGEQFFGPGTRLTVL.

This clone was seen only a few times. The CDR3: CASSTGGYTEAFF. CDR3 in DNA: TGTGCCAGTAGTACCGGGGGGTACACTGAAGCTTTCTTT. This rearrangement joins TRBV19 to TRBJ1-1; D might be TRBD1 (5 bases). The CDR3 contains 13 residues. With 4 bases removed from V and 3 bases from J, the gap between germline ends came to 9 bases. Germline CDR1 reads LNHDA; CDR2 reads SQIVND (reference sequence).